This entry describes one T cell receptor beta chain. Its antigen is undetermined. Germline loops: CDR1 SGHRS, CDR2 YFSETQ. V was pared by 2 bases and J by 5 bases, with 16 bases between. This CDR3 spans 15 amino acids. This entry comes from a study of T cell responses to AZD1222 COVID-19 vaccine. Overall study findings and caveats: Repertoires in all cases were sampled only once the peak T cell response had passed. Spike-spanning, vaccine-associated CD4 TCRs were dominant at 160-218 and 743-854. Increases in Spike-specific TCR breadth and depth were seen after two AZD1222 doses. The sample set comprised mostly white British donors with more females, and clonal diversity was possibly underestimated.

Only in-frame clones appear in the TCRdb table, and some are missing; sequencing was by immunoSEQ multiplex PCR. The data show about 120,000 clones, with about 90% seen just once and around 1.8% held by the top ten. The starting material was peripheral blood, obtained on day 0 of AZD1222 vaccination. This chain connects TRBV5-1 to TRBJ2-5, with D tentatively TRBD1 or TRBD2 (5 bases each). This clonotype was sampled from an adult in good health. The CDR3 nucleotides read TGCGCCAGCAGCTTATTACAGGACTCTGGGGAGACCCAGTACTTC. Translation: CASSLLQDSGETQYF.